This T cell receptor beta chain was obtained from a study of blood T cell repertoires in COVID-19. Study overall: Sites in the United States, Italy and Spain provided acute and convalescent COVID-19 samples. The analysed material was cDNA or gDNA that came from T cells, B-cell-depleted T cells, or PBMCs.

Per the original data handling: Reference gene primer amplification gave nucleated cell count estimates. Sequenced by immunoSEQ multiplex PCR; TCRdb stores in-frame clones only, minus some. D and trimming come from the DNA, and the V and J calls and clone size come from that table. The data contain over 110,000 clones, roughly 76% of them seen just once; the ten biggest clones take up about an eighth. The V gene's germline CDR1 is MNHEY and CDR2 SVGAGI. This CDR3 comprises 12 residues. The V gene lost 10 bases and the J gene lost 13 bases, with 17 bases spanning the gap. The TCR comes from a man older than 75 with acute or convalescent COVID-19. The chain combines TRBV6-5 with TRBJ1-6; weak D call: TRBD1 (6 bases). Material: peripheral blood. CDR3 sequence (DNA): TGTGCCACCAAGACAGGACAGCAGCCCCTCCACTTT. Amino acids: CATKTGQQPLHF.